This T cell receptor beta chain is drawn from a study of blood T cell repertoires in COVID-19. Study at large: Whether acute or convalescent, the COVID-19 samples came from the United States, Italy and Spain.

V shed 6 bases and J shed 6 bases, with 14 bases lying between them. Germline V gene sequence: CDR1 MNHEY, CDR2 SVGAGI. The CDR3 length is 14 residues. Participants' own reports of clinical history determined their cohort assignment. The assay was immunoSEQ multiplex PCR, and TCRdb's table has in-frame clones only and misses some. Of 450,000 to 500,000 clones in the sample, 87% were seen once. Specimen: PBMCs or T cells enriched from blood (not recorded which). The sequence came from a woman aged 18-29 years who had recovered from COVID-19. The J gene is TRBJ2-2, the V gene TRBV6-5; maybe TRBD2 (7 bases). The CDR3 here is CASRPGGGSGELFF. Written as DNA, the CDR3 is TGTGCCAGCAGGCCGGGGGGCGGGTCCGGGGAGCTGTTTTTT.